These 19 T cell receptor beta chains share one sample of origin, sequenced in a study of blood T cell repertoires in COVID-19. Profiling relied on immunoSEQ multiplex PCR, and the TCRdb table lists in-frame clones only, not all of them. The sample comprises about 410,000 clones, less than 95% of which are singletons, and 0.55% to 0.75% rests with the top ten. The specimen was PBMCs or T cells enriched from blood (not recorded which). These receptor sequences come from a man aged 18 to 29 who had recovered from COVID-19.

J is TRBJ1-1 and V is TRBV11-2, with unresolved D. Trimming took off 11 bases at V and 4 bases at J, with 20 bases between the two ends. The CDR3 runs to 14 residues. Germline CDR1 reads SGHAT; CDR2 reads FQNNGV. The CDR3 coding sequence is TGTGCCTCGGGTAAGGGAGGGAGGTCCACTGAAGCTTTCTTT. This translates into CASGKGGRSTEAFF.

The chain is built from TRBV5-6 and TRBJ1-1; D possibly corresponds to TRBD1 (5 bases). The length of the CDR3 is 14 residues. Germline V CDR1 and CDR2: SGHDT, YYEEEE. Between the trimmed V and J ends, which lost 4 bases and 4 bases, there was a span of 14 bases. CDR3 sequence reads: CASSQGVTGTEAFF. The CDR3 DNA follows: TGTGCCAGCAGCCAAGGGGTTACGGGCACTGAAGCTTTCTTT.

V is TRBV5-1 and J is TRBJ1-5; D possibly corresponds to TRBD1 (6 bases). The CDR3 has 14 residues. The V end was cut by 2 bases, the J end by 6 bases, with 12 bases between. Germline CDR1 reads SGHRS; CDR2 reads YFSETQ. In DNA, the CDR3 is TGCGCCAGCAGCTTCGGGGGGCCAGGTCAGCCCCAGCATTTT. Protein sequence: CASSFGGPGQPQHF.

The genes are TRBV5-1 and TRBJ2-2; D is perhaps TRBD1 (5 bases). The CDR3 is 16 amino acids. From germline, CDR1 is SGHRS and CDR2 YFSETQ. The germline V and J ends were trimmed by 0 bases and 2 bases, with 11 bases remaining between them. The CDR3 DNA sequence: TGCGCCAGCAGCTTGGGACAGACCCGTAACACCGGGGAGCTGTTTTTT. It is translated as CASSLGQTRNTGELFF.

In DNA form, the CDR3 reads TGCGCCAGCAGTTACGGACTACCCACAGATACGCAGTATTTT. Translation: CASSYGLPTDTQYF. V and J are TRBV5-1 and TRBJ2-3; TRBD2 is a possible D gene (6 bases). Trimming cost V 5 bases and J 2 bases, with 12 bases left between them. The CDR3 sequence is 14 residues long. Germline CDR1 reads SGHRS; CDR2 reads YFSETQ.

This clone was seen a handful of times. The rearrangement links TRBV5-4 to TRBJ1-2, with a tentative D call TRBD1 (6 bases). Deletions cut 4 bases from V and 3 bases from J, with 19 bases between. This CDR3 is 16 amino acids long. Germline lookup yields CDR1 SGHNT and CDR2 YYREEE (reference sequence). The CDR3 region is CASSIQGRPFDYGYTF. The DNA for the CDR3 is TGTGCCAGCAGCATACAGGGTCGGCCGTTTGACTATGGCTACACCTTC.

A few counts support this clone. The chain uses TRBV18 and TRBJ1-4; D perhaps matches TRBD1 (5 bases). The CDR3 is made up of 15 amino acids. The germline V gene encodes CDR1 KGHSH and CDR2 LQKENI. Trimming removed 1 base at V and 8 bases at J, with 14 bases between. This chain's CDR3 is CASSPLLQAGEKLFF. The CDR3 region has the DNA TGTGCCAGCTCACCACTTCTACAGGCGGGGGAAAAACTGTTTTTT.

The V and J genes are TRBV10-1 and TRBJ2-2, with D possibly matching TRBD2 (6 bases). The germline V and J ends were trimmed by 4 bases and 6 bases, with 9 bases remaining between them. Germline CDR1 WNHNN, CDR2 SYGVQD (reference sequence). This CDR3 comprises 13 residues. This CDR3 reads CASSGRVSGELFF. The CDR3 DNA reads as TGCGCCAGCAGTGGGAGGGTCTCCGGGGAGCTGTTTTTT.

This chain links TRBV2 with TRBJ1-5, with a possible D match to TRBD1 (5 bases). Germline CDR1 SNHLY, CDR2 FYNNEI. The CDR3 spans 14 residues. Trimming removed 3 bases from V and 1 base from J, with 7 bases in between. In DNA form, the CDR3 reads TGTGCCAGCAGTGACCGGGGGAGCAATCAGCCCCAGCATTTT. Translation: CASSDRGSNQPQHF.

This clone was counted once. The chain combines TRBV6-5 with TRBJ1-2, with unresolved D. V dropped 0 bases and J dropped 0 bases, with 11 bases sitting between them. Germline values: CDR1 MNHEY, CDR2 SVGAGI. This CDR3 comprises 16 residues. In DNA, the CDR3 is TGTGCCAGCAGTTACTCGAATCTTGCGTCTAACTATGGCTACACCTTC. Translated: CASSYSNLASNYGYTF.

V and J are TRBV30 and TRBJ1-6; 8 nucleotides match TRBD1. This CDR3 comprises 19 residues. CDR1 and CDR2 from the germline V gene are GTSNPN and SVGIG (reference sequence). The V gene end was trimmed by 3 bases and the J gene end by 0 bases; junction bases not matched to a gene: 13. This CDR3 reads CAWREGRGPWGSYNSPLHF. The CDR3 DNA sequence: TGTGCCTGGAGAGAGGGCAGGGGGCCATGGGGCTCCTATAATTCACCCCTCCACTTT. Complete variable domain (other parts from reference TRBV30 and TRBJ1-6): SQTIHQWPATLVQPVGSPLSLECTVEGTSNPNLYWYRQAAGRGLQLLFYSVGIGQISSEVPQNLSASRPQDRQFILSSKKLLLSDSGFYLCAWREGRGPWGSYNSPLHFGNGTRLTVT.

The gene calls are TRBV28 and TRBJ1-4; possible D gene TRBD1, 6 bases. The ends were cut back, 6 bases at V and 4 bases at J, with 15 bases in the middle. The CDR3 runs to 15 residues. Germline-derived CDR1 and CDR2 are MDHEN and SYDVKM. The DNA for the CDR3 is TGTGCCAGCAGACCGGGGGGGGCAGATAATGAAAAACTGTTTTTT. Protein product: CASRPGGADNEKLFF.

The chain is built from TRBV24-1 and TRBJ2-2; TRBD1 is a possible D gene (5 bases). Trimming left V 1 base short and J 5 bases short, with 13 bases between. Per germline, CDR1 KGHDR and CDR2 SFDVKD. The CDR3 sequence is 16 residues long. CDR3 loop: CATSDFSGHITGELFF. The CDR3, as DNA: TGTGCCACCAGTGATTTTTCCGGACACATTACCGGGGAGCTGTTTTTT.

The rearrangement uses TRBV30 and TRBJ2-7; TRBD1 agrees at 7 bases. CDR1 is GTSNPN, CDR2 SVGIG, per germline (reference sequence). V gave up 0 bases and J gave up 4 bases; unmatched junction bases: 6. The CDR3 extends over 14 amino acids. The CDR3 DNA reads TGTGCCTGGAGTGTAGGGGGCGAAGTGTACGAGCAGTACTTC. Translating it yields CAWSVGGEVYEQYF.

This chain joins TRBV29-1 and TRBJ1-1, with 7 positions matching TRBD1. The germline V gene encodes CDR1 SQVTM and CDR2 ANQGSEA. This CDR3 contains 13 residues. Trimming took 6 bases from V and 5 from J; bases not matched to a gene: 9. Written as DNA, the CDR3 is TGCAGCGTGAGGGGGCCCTTGGGAACTGAAGCTTTCTTT. This encodes CSVRGPLGTEAFF.

J is TRBJ1-1 and V is TRBV4-1; a weak D match, TRBD1 (6 bases). The germline V gene encodes CDR1 MGHRA and CDR2 YSYEKL. V lost 3 bases, J lost 0 bases, and 11 bases lay in between. The CDR3 totals 15 residues. CDR3 in DNA: TGCGCCAGCAGCCAGCAAAACAGGGTGAACACTGAAGCTTTCTTT. Amino acids: CASSQQNRVNTEAFF.

This chain uses TRBV6-5 with TRBJ1-1, with a possible D match to TRBD1 (5 bases). The CDR3 covers 13 residues. Germline lookup yields CDR1 MNHEY and CDR2 SVGAGI. Trimming took 6 bases from V and 5 from J, leaving 13 bases between them. Here the CDR3 reads CASRGLPETEAFF. The CDR3 nucleotides read TGTGCCAGCAGGGGGCTTCCTGAAACTGAAGCTTTCTTT.

V gene TRBV7-9 combines with J gene TRBJ1-3; tentatively, D is TRBD1 (5 bases). V dropped 4 bases and J dropped 4 bases, with 8 bases sitting between them. This CDR3 contains 13 residues. CDR1 is SEHNR and CDR2 is FQNEAQ in the germline V gene (reference sequence). This chain's CDR3 is CASSSGQGNTIYF. DNA of the CDR3: TGTGCCAGCAGCTCCGGACAAGGAAACACCATATATTTT.

The chain joins TRBV3-1 (or the pseudogene TRBV3-2) to TRBJ2-5; 8 nucleotides match TRBD2. The germline V gene has CDR1 LGHDT and CDR2 YNNKEL (reference sequence). The CDR3 is 15 amino acids. Trimming took 3 bases from V and 5 from J; bases not matched to a gene: 8. The CDR3 sequence is CASSQNSGAGETQYF. The CDR3 DNA follows: TGTGCCAGCAGCCAGAATAGCGGGGCGGGTGAGACCCAGTACTTC.